This T cell receptor beta chain was recorded in a study of blood T cell repertoires in COVID-19. Study context: PBMCs, B-cell-depleted T cells, or T cells provided the cDNA or gDNA that made up the material.

Participants classified as exposed had met a COVID-19 case within 2 weeks before study entry. The CDR3 spans 14 residues. Unmatched junction bases numbered 3, after V lost 3 bases and J lost 5 bases. CDR1 and CDR2 (germline): SGHTA, FQGNSA. Only in-frame clones appear in the TCRdb table, and some are missing; sequencing was by immunoSEQ multiplex PCR. The table has about 260,000 clones, 75% to 90% seen once. The chain uses TRBV7-2 and TRBJ2-3, with 9 bases aligning to TRBD1. Sequencing used PBMCs or T cells enriched from blood (not recorded which). The receptor's source is a man aged 45-65 years who had been exposed to COVID-19. The CDR3 loop is CASSFRTGVDTQYF. The CDR3 DNA reads TGTGCCAGCAGCTTCCGGACAGGGGTAGATACGCAGTATTTT.